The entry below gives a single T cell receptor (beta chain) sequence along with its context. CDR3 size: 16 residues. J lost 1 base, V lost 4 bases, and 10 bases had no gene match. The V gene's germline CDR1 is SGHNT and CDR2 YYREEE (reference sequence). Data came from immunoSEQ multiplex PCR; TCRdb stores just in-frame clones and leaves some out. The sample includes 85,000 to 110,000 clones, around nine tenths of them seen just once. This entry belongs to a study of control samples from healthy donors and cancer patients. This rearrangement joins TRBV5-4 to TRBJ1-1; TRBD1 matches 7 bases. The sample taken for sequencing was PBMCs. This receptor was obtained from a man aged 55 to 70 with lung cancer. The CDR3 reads CASSPPRTGGNTEAFF. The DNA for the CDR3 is TGTGCCAGCAGCCCCCCCAGGACAGGAGGGAACACTGAAGCTTTCTTT.